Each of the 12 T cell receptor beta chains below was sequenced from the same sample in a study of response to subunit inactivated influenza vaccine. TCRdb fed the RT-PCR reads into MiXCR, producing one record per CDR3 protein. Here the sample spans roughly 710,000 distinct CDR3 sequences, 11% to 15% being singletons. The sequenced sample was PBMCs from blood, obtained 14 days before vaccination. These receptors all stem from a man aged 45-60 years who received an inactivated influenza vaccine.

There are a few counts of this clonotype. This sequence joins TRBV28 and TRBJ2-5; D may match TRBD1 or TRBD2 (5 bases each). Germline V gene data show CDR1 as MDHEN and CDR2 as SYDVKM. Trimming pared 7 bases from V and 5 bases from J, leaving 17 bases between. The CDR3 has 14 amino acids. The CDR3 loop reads CASTDGARRETQYF. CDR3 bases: TGTGCCAGCACCGATGGGGCCCGGAGGGAGACCCAGTACTTC. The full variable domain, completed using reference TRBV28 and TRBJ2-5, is DVKVTQSSRYLVKRTGEKVFLECVQDMDHENMFWYRQDPGLGLRLIYFSYDVKMKEKGDIPEGYSVSREKKERFSLILESASTNQTSMYLCASTDGARRETQYFGPGTRLLVL.

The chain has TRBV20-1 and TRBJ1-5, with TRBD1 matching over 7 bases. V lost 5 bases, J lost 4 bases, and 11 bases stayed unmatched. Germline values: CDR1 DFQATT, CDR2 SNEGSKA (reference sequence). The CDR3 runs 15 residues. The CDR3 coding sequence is TGCAGTGCTGCCAGGGGGATAGTGGCTAATCAGCCCCAGCATTTT. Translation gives CSAARGIVANQPQHF.

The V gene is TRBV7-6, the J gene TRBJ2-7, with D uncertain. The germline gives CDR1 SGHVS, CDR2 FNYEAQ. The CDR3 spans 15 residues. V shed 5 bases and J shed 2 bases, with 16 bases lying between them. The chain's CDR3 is CASSADLQVAYEQYF. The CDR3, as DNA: TGTGCCAGCAGCGCAGACCTTCAGGTGGCCTACGAGCAGTACTTC.

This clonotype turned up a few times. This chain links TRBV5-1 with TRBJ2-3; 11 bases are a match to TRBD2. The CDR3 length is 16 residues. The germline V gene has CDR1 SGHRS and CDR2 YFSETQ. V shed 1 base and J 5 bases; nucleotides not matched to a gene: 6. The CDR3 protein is CASSLPLAGGQDTQYF. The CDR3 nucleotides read TGCGCCAGCAGCTTGCCTCTAGCGGGGGGCCAAGATACGCAGTATTTT.

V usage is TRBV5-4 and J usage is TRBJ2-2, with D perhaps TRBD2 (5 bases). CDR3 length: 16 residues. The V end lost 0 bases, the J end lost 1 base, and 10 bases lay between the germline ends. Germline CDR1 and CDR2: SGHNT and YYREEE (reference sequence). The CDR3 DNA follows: TGTGCCAGCAGCTTGGTTGGGAGAGGGAACACCGGGGAGCTGTTTTTT. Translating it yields CASSLVGRGNTGELFF.

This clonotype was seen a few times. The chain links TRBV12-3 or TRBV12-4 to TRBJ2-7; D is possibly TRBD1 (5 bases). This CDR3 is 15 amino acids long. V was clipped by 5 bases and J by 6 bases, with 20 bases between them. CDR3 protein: CASSGDSSPQGEQYF. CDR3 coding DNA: TGTGCCAGCAGTGGAGACAGTTCCCCTCAAGGCGAGCAGTACTTC.

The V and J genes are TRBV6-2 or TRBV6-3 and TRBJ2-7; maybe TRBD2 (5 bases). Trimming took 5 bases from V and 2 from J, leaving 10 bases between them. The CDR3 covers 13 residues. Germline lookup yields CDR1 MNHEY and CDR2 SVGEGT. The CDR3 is CASSRAAPYEQYF. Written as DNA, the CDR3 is TGTGCCAGCAGTCGAGCGGCCCCCTACGAGCAGTACTTC.

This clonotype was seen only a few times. This chain's CDR3 is CSERTGGFLTEAFF. The CDR3 DNA sequence: TGCAGCGAAAGGACAGGGGGCTTTCTTACTGAAGCTTTCTTT. The rearrangement uses TRBV29-1 and TRBJ1-1, with 11 nucleotides matching TRBD1. J lost 5 bases, V lost 7 bases, and 9 bases had no gene match. The germline CDR1 and CDR2 sequences are SQVTM and ANQGSEA. This CDR3 region has 14 residues.

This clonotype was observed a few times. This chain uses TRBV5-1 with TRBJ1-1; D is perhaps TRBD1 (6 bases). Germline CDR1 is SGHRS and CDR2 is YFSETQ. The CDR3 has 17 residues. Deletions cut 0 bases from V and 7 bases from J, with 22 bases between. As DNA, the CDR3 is TGCGCCAGCAGCTTGGCCGTTACCACAGGACAGCCTTATGAAGCTTTCTTT. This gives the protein CASSLAVTTGQPYEAFF.

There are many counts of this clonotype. CDR3: CASSYSGHSNQPQHF. In DNA, the CDR3 is TGTGCCAGCAGTTACTCGGGACATAGCAATCAGCCCCAGCATTTT. The rearrangement links TRBV6-2 or TRBV6-3 to TRBJ1-5, with a tentative D call TRBD1 (6 bases). The germline V gene has CDR1 MNHEY and CDR2 SVGEGT. The length of the CDR3 is 15 residues. V lost 0 bases to trimming and J lost 0 bases, with 6 bases between them.

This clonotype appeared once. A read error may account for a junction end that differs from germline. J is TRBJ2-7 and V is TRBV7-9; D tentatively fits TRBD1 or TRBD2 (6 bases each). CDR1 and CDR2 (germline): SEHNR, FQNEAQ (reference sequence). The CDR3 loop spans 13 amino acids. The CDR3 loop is CASSLAGGYQQYF. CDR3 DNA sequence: TGTGCCAGCAGCTTAGCGGGGGGCTACCAGCAGTACTTC.

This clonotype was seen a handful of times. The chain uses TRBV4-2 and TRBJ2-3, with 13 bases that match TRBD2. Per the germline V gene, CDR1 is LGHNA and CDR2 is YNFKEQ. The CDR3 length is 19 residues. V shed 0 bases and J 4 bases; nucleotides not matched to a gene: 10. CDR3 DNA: TGTGCCAGCAGCCAAGAGGGGAGACTAGCGGGGGGTTGGGCAGATACGCAGTATTTT. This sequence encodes CASSQEGRLAGGWADTQYF.